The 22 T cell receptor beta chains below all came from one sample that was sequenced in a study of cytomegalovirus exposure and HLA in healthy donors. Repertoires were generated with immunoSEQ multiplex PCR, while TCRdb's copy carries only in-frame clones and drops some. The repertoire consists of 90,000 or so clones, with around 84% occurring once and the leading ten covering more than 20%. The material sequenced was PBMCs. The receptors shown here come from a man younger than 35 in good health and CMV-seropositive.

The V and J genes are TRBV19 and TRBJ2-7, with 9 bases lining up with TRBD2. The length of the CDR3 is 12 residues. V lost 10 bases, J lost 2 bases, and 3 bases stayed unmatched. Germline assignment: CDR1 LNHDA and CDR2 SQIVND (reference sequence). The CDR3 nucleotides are TGTGCCAAGACTAGCGGAGCCTACGAGCAGTACGTC. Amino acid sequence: CAKTSGAYEQYV.

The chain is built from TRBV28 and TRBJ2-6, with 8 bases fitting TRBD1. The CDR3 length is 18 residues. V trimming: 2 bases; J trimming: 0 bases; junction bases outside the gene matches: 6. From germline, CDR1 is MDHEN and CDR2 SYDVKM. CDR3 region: CASSLETGVGSGANVLTF. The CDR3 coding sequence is TGTGCCAGCAGTTTAGAGACAGGGGTCGGCTCTGGGGCCAACGTCCTGACTTTC. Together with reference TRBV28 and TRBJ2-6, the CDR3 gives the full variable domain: DVKVTQSSRYLVKRTGEKVFLECVQDMDHENMFWYRQDPGLGLRLIYFSYDVKMKEKGDIPEGYSVSREKKERFSLILESASTNQTSMYLCASSLETGVGSGANVLTFGAGSRLTVL.

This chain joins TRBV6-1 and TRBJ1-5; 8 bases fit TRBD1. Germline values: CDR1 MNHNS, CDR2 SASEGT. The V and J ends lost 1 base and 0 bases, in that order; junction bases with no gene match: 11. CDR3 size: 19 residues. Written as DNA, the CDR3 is TGTGCCAGCAGTGAAGGATGGGCAGGGGGCGCGTATAGCAATCAGCCCCAGCATTTT. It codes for CASSEGWAGGAYSNQPQHF.

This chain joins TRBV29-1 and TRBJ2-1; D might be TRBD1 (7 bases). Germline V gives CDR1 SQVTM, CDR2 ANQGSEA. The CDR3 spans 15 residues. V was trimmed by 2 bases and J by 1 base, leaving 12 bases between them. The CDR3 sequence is CSVERAGGSYNEQFF. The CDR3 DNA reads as TGCAGCGTTGAAAGGGCAGGGGGGTCCTACAATGAGCAGTTCTTC.

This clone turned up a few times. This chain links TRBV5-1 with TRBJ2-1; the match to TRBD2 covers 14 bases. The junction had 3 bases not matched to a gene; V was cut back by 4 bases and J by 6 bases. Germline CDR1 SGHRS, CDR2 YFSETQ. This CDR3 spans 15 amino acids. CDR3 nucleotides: TGCGCCAGCAGCAGGGGACTAGCGGGAGTCAATGAGCAGTTCTTC. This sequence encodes CASSRGLAGVNEQFF.

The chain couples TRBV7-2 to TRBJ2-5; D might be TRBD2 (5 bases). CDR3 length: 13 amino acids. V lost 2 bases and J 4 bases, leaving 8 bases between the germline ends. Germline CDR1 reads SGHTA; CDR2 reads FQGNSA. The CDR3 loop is CASSLSAGETQYF. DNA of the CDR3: TGTGCCAGCAGCTTATCCGCGGGAGAGACCCAGTACTTC.

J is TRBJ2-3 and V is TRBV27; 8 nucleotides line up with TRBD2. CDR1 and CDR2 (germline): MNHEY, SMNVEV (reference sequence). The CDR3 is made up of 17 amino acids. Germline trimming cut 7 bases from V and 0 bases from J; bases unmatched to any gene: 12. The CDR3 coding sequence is TGTGCCAGCAATGGAAATAGCGGGATTTCTAGCACAGATACGCAGTATTTT. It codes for CASNGNSGISSTDTQYF.

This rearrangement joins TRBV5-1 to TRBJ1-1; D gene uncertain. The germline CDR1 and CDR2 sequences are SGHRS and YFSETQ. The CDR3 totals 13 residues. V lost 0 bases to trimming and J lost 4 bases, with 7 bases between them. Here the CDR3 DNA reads TGCGCCAGCAGCTTGGGTGGAGTCACTGAAGCTTTCTTT. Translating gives CASSLGGVTEAFF.

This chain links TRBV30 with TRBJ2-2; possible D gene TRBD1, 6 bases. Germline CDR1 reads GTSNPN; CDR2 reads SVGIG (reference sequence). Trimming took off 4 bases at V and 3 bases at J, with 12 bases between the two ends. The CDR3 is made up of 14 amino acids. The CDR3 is CAWTVGGYTGELFF. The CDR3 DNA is TGTGCCTGGACCGTAGGGGGTTACACCGGGGAGCTGTTTTTT.

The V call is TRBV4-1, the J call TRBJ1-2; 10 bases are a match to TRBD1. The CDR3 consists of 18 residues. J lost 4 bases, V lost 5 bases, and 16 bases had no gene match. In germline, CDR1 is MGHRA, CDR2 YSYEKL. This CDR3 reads CASSKFLEGTGAVYGYTF. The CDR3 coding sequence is TGCGCCAGCAGCAAATTCTTAGAAGGGACAGGGGCTGTCTATGGCTACACCTTC.

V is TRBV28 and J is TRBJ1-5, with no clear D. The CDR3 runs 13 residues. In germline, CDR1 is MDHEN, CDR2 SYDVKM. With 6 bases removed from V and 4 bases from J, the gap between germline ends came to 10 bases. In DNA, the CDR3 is TGTGCCAGCAGGTTACAAGCAAATCAGCCCCAGCATTTT. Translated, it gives CASRLQANQPQHF.

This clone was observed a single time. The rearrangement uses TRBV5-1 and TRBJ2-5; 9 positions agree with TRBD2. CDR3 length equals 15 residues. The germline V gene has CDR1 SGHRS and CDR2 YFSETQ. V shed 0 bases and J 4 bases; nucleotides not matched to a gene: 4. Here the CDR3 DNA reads TGCGCCAGCAGCTTGGCCGATAGCGGGGGAGAGACCCAGTACTTC. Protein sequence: CASSLADSGGETQYF.

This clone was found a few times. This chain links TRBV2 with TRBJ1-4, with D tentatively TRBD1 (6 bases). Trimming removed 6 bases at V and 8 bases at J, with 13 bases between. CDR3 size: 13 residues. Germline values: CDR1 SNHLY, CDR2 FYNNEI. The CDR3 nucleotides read TGTGCCAGCAGGCAGGGGATCCGGGAAAAACTGTTTTTT. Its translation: CASRQGIREKLFF.

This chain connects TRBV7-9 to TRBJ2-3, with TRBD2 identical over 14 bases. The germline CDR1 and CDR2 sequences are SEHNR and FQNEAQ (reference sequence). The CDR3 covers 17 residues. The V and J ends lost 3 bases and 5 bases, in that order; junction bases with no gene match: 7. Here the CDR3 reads CASSFPGTSGRRDTQYF. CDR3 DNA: TGTGCCAGCAGCTTTCCCGGGACTAGCGGGAGAAGAGATACGCAGTATTTT.

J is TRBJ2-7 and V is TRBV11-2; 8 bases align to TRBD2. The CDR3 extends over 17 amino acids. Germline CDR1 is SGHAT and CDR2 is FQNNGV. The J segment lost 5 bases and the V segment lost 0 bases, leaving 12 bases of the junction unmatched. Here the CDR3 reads CASSLDRGGNPRNEQYF. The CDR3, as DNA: TGTGCCAGCAGCTTAGATCGGGGGGGCAACCCTCGGAACGAGCAGTACTTC.

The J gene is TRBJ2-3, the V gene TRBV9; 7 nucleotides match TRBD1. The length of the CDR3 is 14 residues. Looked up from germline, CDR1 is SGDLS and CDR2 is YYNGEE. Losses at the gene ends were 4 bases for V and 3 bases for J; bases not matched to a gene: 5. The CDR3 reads CASSPRQGTDTQYF. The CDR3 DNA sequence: TGTGCCAGCAGCCCGCGACAGGGAACAGATACGCAGTATTTT.

Here the CDR3 reads CSVEVSGEMNTEAFF. CDR3 bases: TGCAGCGTTGAAGTCTCCGGGGAAATGAACACTGAAGCTTTCTTT. The rearrangement uses TRBV29-1 and TRBJ1-1; D unclear. The germline gives CDR1 SQVTM, CDR2 ANQGSEA. The CDR3 contains 15 residues. Trimming stripped 1 base from V and 0 bases from J, with 12 bases between. Variable domain in full (rest from reference TRBV29-1 and TRBJ1-1): SAVISQKPSRDICQRGTSLTIQCQVDSQVTMMFWYRQQPGQSLTLIATANQGSEATYESGFVIDKFPISRPNLTFSTLTVSNMSPEDSSIYLCSVEVSGEMNTEAFFGQGTRLTVV.

The CDR3 nucleotides are TGTGCCAGCAGTTCATCCGGACAGGGTGTGACCCAGCATTTT. Its translation is CASSSSGQGVTQHF. The chain has TRBV28 and TRBJ1-5; 8 positions match TRBD1. Trimming cost V 4 bases and J 11 bases; bases outside gene matches: 10. Germline V gene sequence: CDR1 MDHEN, CDR2 SYDVKM. This CDR3 has 14 residues.

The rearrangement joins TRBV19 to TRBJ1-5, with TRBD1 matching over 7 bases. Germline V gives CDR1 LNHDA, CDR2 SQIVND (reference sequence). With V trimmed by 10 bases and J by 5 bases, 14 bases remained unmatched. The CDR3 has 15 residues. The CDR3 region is CATRWGPGGHQPQHF. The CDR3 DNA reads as TGTGCCACTCGCTGGGGCCCAGGGGGTCATCAGCCCCAGCATTTT.

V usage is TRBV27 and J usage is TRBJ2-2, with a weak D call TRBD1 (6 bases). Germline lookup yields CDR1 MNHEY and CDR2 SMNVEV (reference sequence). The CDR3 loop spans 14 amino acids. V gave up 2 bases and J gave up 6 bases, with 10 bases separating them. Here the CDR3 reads CASSLTGWAGELFF. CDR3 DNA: TGTGCCAGCAGTTTAACAGGGTGGGCCGGGGAGCTGTTTTTT.

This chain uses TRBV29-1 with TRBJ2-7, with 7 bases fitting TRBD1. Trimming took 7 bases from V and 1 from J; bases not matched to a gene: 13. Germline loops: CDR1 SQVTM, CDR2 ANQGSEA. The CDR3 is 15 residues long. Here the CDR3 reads CSAVSHRGISYEQYF. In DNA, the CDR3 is TGCAGCGCTGTAAGCCACAGGGGAATTTCCTACGAGCAGTACTTC.

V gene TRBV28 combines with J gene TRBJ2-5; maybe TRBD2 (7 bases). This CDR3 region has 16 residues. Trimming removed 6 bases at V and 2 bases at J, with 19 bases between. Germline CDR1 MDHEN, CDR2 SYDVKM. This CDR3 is CASSGLGGGKQETQYF. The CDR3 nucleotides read TGTGCCAGCAGCGGGTTAGGGGGGGGCAAACAAGAGACCCAGTACTTC.